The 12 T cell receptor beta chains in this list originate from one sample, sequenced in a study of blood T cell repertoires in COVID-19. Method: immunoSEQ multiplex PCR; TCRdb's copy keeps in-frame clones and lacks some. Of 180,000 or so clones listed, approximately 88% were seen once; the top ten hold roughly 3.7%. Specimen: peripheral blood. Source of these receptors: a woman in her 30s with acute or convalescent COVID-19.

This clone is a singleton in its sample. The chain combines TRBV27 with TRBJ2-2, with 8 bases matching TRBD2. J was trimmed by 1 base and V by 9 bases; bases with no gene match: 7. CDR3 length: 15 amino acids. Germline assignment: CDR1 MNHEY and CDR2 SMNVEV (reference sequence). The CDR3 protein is CASQGTRRNTGELFF. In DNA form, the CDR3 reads TGTGCCAGTCAAGGGACTAGAAGGAACACCGGGGAGCTGTTTTTT.

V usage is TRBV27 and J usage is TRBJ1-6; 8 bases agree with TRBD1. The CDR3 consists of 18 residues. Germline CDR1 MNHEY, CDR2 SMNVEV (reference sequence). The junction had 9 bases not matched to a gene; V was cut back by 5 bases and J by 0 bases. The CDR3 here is CASSRRDRTVSYNSPLHF. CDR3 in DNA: TGTGCCAGCAGTCGCCGGGACAGGACTGTCTCCTATAATTCACCCCTCCACTTT.

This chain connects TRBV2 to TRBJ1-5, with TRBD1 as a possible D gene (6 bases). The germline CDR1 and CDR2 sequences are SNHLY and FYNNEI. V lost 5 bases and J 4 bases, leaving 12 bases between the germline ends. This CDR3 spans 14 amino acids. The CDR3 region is CASSRTDTNQPQHF. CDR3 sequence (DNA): TGTGCCAGCAGTCGGACAGACACTAATCAGCCCCAGCATTTT.

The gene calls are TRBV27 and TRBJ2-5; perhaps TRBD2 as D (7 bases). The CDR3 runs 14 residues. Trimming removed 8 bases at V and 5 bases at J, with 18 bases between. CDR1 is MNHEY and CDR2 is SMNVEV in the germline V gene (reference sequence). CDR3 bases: TGTGCCAGCTCAGGGAGGGGGGTCCCTGAGACCCAGTACTTC. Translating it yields CASSGRGVPETQYF.

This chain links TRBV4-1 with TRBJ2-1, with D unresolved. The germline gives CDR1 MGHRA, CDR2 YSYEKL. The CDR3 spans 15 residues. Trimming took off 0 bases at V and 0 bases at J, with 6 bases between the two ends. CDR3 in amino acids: CASSQERHSYNEQFF. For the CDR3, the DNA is TGCGCCAGCAGCCAAGAGCGTCACTCCTACAATGAGCAGTTCTTC.

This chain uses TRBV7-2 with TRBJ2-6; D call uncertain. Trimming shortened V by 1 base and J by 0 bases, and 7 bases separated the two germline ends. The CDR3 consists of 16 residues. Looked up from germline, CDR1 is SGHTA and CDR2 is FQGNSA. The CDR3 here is CASSLGPISGANVLTF. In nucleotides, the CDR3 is TGTGCCAGCAGCTTAGGGCCCATCTCTGGGGCCAACGTCCTGACTTTC. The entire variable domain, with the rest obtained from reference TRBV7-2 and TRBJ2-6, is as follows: GAGVSQSPSNKVTEKGKDVELRCDPISGHTALYWYRQSLGQGLEFLIYFQGNSAPDKSGLPSDRFSAERTGGSVSTLTIQRTQQEDSAVYLCASSLGPISGANVLTFGAGSRLTVL.

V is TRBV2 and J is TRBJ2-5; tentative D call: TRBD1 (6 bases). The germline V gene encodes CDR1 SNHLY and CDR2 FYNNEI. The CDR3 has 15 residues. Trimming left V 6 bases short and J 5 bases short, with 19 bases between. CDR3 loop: CASRGPGPGAETQYF. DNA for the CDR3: TGTGCCAGCAGGGGTCCGGGACCAGGGGCGGAGACCCAGTACTTC. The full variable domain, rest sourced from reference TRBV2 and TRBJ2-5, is EPEVTQTPSHQVTQMGQEVILRCVPISNHLYFYWYRQILGQKVEFLVSFYNNEISEKSEIFDDQFSVERPDGSNFTLKIRSTKLEDSAMYFCASRGPGPGAETQYFGPGTRLLVL.

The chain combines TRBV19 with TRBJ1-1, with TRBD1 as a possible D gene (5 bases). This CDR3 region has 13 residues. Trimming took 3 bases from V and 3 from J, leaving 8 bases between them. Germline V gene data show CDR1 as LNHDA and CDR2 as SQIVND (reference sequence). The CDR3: CASSITGDTEAFF. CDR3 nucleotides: TGTGCCAGTAGTATTACAGGTGACACTGAAGCTTTCTTT.

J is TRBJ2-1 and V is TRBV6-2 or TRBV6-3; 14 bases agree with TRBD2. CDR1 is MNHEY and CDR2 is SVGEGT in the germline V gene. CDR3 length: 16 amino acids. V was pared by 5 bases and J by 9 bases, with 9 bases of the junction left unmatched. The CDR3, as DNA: TGTGCCAGCAGTACCCGGACTAGCGGGAGGCATGCTGAGCAGTTCTTC. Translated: CASSTRTSGRHAEQFF.

The CDR3 bases are TGTGCCAGCAGCTTAGCCGGGGGGATCCCCGAGCAGTACTTC. This codes for CASSLAGGIPEQYF. V and J are TRBV7-9 and TRBJ2-7; 7 bases map to TRBD2. Germline V gene data show CDR1 as SEHNR and CDR2 as FQNEAQ (reference sequence). V shed 0 bases and J 6 bases; nucleotides not matched to a gene: 5. The CDR3 spans 14 residues.

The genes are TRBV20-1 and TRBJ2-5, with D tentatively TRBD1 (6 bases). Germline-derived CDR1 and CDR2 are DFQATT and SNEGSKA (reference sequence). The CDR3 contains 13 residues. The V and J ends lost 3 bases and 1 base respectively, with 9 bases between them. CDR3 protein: CSASRTVQETQYF. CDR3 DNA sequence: TGCAGTGCTAGTCGGACAGTCCAAGAGACCCAGTACTTC.

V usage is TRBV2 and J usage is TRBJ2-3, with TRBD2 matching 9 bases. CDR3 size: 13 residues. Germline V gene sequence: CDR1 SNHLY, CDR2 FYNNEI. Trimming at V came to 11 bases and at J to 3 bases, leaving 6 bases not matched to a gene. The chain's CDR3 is CAQRLAGTDTQYF. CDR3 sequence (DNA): TGTGCCCAGCGGCTAGCGGGAACAGATACGCAGTATTTT.